Reported below is one T cell receptor beta chain. Its cognate antigen is unknown. J gave up 3 bases and V 0 bases, and 2 bases lay outside the gene matches. Germline V lookup: CDR1 SGHRS, CDR2 YFSETQ. This CDR3 comprises 14 residues. This sample was included in a study of CD8 T cells in Susac syndrome. Study-level results: The study admitted that it had a relatively small number of individuals in its TCR sequencing and HLA analysis.

Random hexamers served to reverse transcribe about 0.5 to 1 ug RNA. Each CDR3 protein gets one entry after TCRdb re-called the immunoSEQ multiplex PCR reads with MiXCR. The sample lists roughly 140,000 distinct CDR3 sequences; approximately 95% were seen once. TCR beta sequencing covered blood CD8+ and CD4+ T cells. The study used healthy donors as controls matched for age and sex. Negative isolation was used for CD8+ and CD4+ T cells and FACS enrichment for TEMRA cells. The chain is built from TRBV5-1 and TRBJ2-7; TRBD2 agrees at 8 bases. The source material was CD8+ T cells from PBMCs. This receptor was identified in a human donor in good health. The CDR3 DNA follows: TGCGCCAGCAGCTTGGAGGCGGGGGGCTACGAGCAGTACTTC. Translated: CASSLEAGGYEQYF.